The sequence of this T cell receptor beta chain was determined in a study of blood T cell repertoires in COVID-19. Study in general: Donors in the United States, Italy and Spain gave samples during acute or convalescent COVID-19. Sources were T cells, B-cell-depleted T cells, or PBMCs; the material itself was cDNA or gDNA.

Per the original data handling: Estimation of nucleated cell counts was performed using reference gene primer amplification. Clones were sequenced by immunoSEQ multiplex PCR, and TCRdb holds only the in-frame ones, with some missing. V and J calls and clone size are those listed in that table; D and trimming were worked out from the DNA. The sample lists around 200,000 clones, about 85% occurring once. At least ten counts were recorded for this clone. The CDR3 loop spans 15 amino acids. The V and J ends lost 1 base and 4 bases respectively, with 11 bases between them. CDR1 LNHDA and CDR2 SQIVND come from the germline V gene (reference sequence).

The source is a woman older than 75 with active or convalescent COVID-19. This rearrangement joins TRBV19 to TRBJ2-1; D may be TRBD2 (6 bases). Sample: peripheral blood. The CDR3 DNA is TGTGCCAGTAGTATAGCGGGAGCCCTATACAATGAGCAGTTCTTC. It is translated as CASSIAGALYNEQFF.